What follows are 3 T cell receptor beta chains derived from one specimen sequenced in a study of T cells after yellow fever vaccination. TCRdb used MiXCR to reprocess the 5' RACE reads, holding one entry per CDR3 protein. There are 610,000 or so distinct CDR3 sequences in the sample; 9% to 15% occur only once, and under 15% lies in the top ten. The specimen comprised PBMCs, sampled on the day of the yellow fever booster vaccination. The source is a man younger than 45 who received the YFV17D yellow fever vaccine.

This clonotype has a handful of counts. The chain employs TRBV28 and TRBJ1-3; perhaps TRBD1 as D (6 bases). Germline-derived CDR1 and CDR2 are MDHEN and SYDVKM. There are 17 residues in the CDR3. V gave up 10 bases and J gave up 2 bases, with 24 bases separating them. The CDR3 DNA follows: TGTGCCACCGGCTGGTCCCCCGGAGGGGGGGCTGGAAACACCATATATTTT. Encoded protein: CATGWSPGGGAGNTIYF.

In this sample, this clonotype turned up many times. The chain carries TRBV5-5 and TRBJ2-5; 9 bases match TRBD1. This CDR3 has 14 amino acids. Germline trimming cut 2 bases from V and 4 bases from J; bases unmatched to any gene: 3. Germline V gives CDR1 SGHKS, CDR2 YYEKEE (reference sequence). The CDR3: CASSFTGGAETQYF. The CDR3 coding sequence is TGTGCCAGCAGCTTCACAGGGGGCGCAGAGACCCAGTACTTC.

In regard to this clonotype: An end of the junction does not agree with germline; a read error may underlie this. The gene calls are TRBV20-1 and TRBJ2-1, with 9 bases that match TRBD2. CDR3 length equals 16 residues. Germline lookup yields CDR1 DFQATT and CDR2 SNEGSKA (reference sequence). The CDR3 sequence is CCARGVVAGESNEQFF. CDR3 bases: TGCTGTGCTAGAGGGGTGGTAGCGGGAGAGAGCAATGAGCAGTTCTTC.